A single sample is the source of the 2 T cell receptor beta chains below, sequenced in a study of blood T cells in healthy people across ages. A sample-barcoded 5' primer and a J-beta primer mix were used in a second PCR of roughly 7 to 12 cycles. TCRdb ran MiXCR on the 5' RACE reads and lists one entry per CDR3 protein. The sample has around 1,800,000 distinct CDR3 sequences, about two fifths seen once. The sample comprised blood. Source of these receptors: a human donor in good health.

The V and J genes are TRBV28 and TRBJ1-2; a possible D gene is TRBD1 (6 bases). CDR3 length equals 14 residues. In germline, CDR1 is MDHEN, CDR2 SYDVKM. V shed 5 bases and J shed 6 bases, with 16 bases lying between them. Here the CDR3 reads CASSPPGAGDGYTF. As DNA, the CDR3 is TGTGCCAGCAGTCCCCCAGGGGCGGGGGATGGCTACACCTTC.

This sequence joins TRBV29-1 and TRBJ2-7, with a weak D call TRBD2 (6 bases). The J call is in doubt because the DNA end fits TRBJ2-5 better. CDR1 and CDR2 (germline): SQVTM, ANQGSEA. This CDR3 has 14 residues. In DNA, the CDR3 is TGCAGCGTAATTAACACGGGAGTGGGTGAGACCCAGTACTTC. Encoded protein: CSVINTGVGETQYF.